The text below deals with one T cell receptor beta chain. Production of TCR beta cDNA used around 500 ng total RNA together with a constant-region primer. Employing slightly modified ARM-PCR, three nested multiplex PCR rounds were run, and these gave rise to the TCR beta libraries. Both of the initial two PCR rounds ran for 10 cycles and employed TRBV1-TRBV30 forward primers alongside a C-beta reverse primer. TCRdb re-called the multiplex PCR reads with MiXCR, one entry per CDR3 protein. The table lists tens of thousands of distinct CDR3 sequences, over 65% of them singletons. These data originate in a study of tumor-infiltrating lymphocytes in primary liver carcinoma. Study-wide background: With diameters of roughly 4.2 to 10 cm, tumors were stage T1-T3 N0M0.

Germline CDR1 reads GTSNPN; CDR2 reads SVGIG (reference sequence). Trimming left V 0 bases short and J 4 bases short, with 9 bases between. This CDR3 has 13 residues. Co-extraction of both nucleic acids (RNA and DNA) used about 18-31 mg of unsorted bulk tissue. Sequencing was done on a sample of liver tumor tissue from sampling region 5. Subset denoted: tumor region T5, tumor centre. This clonotype originated in a man aged 40-55 years with primary liver carcinoma and hepatitis B virus infection. The chain recombines TRBV30 with TRBJ1-1; D call uncertain. The CDR3 reads CAWSVMPATEAFF. CDR3 nucleotide sequence: TGTGCCTGGAGTGTAATGCCGGCCACTGAAGCTTTCTTT.